The 6 T cell receptor beta chains presented below share a single source sample, sequenced in a study of regulatory T cells in long-lasting Graves disease. Time point in this sample: newly diagnosed GD, antithyroid drugs for less than 3 months. PBMC-derived RNA was used for the TCR library. Construction of TCR beta libraries relied on iRepertoire HTBI primers and on Arm-PCR targeting CDR3 regions. TCRdb re-derived calls from the multiplex PCR reads in MiXCR, one entry per CDR3 protein. This sample has roughly 440,000 distinct CDR3 sequences, with approximately 16% found just once. The data were also submitted as part of a second study, on T cells in Graves' hyperthyroidism and ophthalmopathy.

The sample here was peripheral blood mononuclear cells (PBMCs), taken at new diagnosis, from a patient treated with antithyroid drugs. The receptors shown here come from a woman between 18 and 30 years old with Graves disease.

This clonotype came up many times. The chain couples TRBV18 to TRBJ1-3; no clear D gene. Trimming left V 0 bases short and J 0 bases short, with 6 bases between. The germline CDR1 and CDR2 sequences are KGHSH and LQKENI. This CDR3 contains 15 residues. The DNA for the CDR3 is TGTGCCAGCTCACCACCGTCAAGCTCTGGAAACACCATATATTTT. This sequence encodes CASSPPSSSGNTIYF.

The chain combines TRBV19 with TRBJ2-3; 9 bases fit TRBD2. The CDR3 is 14 amino acids. The junction had 8 bases not matched to a gene; V was cut back by 9 bases and J by 4 bases. The germline V gene encodes CDR1 LNHDA and CDR2 SQIVND (reference sequence). As DNA, the CDR3 is TGTGCCAGCAACAAGGCGGGGGGGTCAGATACGCAGTATTTT. Encoded protein: CASNKAGGSDTQYF. The full variable domain, its missing parts supplied by reference TRBV19 and TRBJ2-3, is DGGITQSPKYLFRKEGQNVTLSCEQNLNHDAMYWYRQDPGQGLRLIYYSQIVNDFQKGDIAEGYSVSREKKESFPLTVTSAQKNPTAFYLCASNKAGGSDTQYFGPGTRLTVL.

The sample holds many counts of this clonotype. The V and J genes are TRBV2 and TRBJ2-3; TRBD2 matches 9 bases. J gave up 5 bases and V 2 bases, and 8 bases lay outside the gene matches. Germline assignment: CDR1 SNHLY and CDR2 FYNNEI. This CDR3 has 16 amino acids. CDR3 amino acids: CASSERSGRQGDTQYF. CDR3 nucleotide sequence: TGTGCCAGCAGTGAACGAAGCGGGAGGCAGGGAGATACGCAGTATTTT.

This clonotype occurred many times. The rearrangement links TRBV28 to TRBJ1-5, with D uncertain. With 7 bases removed from V and 7 bases from J, the gap between germline ends came to 23 bases. This CDR3 contains 16 residues. The germline V gene encodes CDR1 MDHEN and CDR2 SYDVKM. CDR3 in DNA: TGTGCCAGCACCCCCTCGATTTGGCGGGGTGGACAGCCCCAGCATTTT. Encoded protein: CASTPSIWRGGQPQHF.

This clonotype was recorded at least ten times. This chain links TRBV6-1 with TRBJ2-3, with D possibly TRBD1 on 5 matching bases. V dropped 2 bases and J dropped 11 bases, with 11 bases sitting between them. This CDR3 contains 12 residues. The V gene's germline CDR1 is MNHNS and CDR2 SASEGT. As DNA, the CDR3 is TGTGCCAGCAGTGAAAGACAAGGGGTGCAGTATTTT. It specifies CASSERQGVQYF.

This clonotype was observed at least ten times. The rearrangement joins TRBV28 to TRBJ2-7, with TRBD2 matching 11 bases. The CDR3 contains 14 residues. The V gene's germline CDR1 is MDHEN and CDR2 SYDVKM. V was pared by 6 bases and J by 8 bases, with 9 bases of the junction left unmatched. Written as DNA, the CDR3 is TGTGCCAGCAGCGTGACTAGCGGGATAAGTCAGCAGTACTTC. Translation gives CASSVTSGISQQYF.